Following are 21 T cell receptor beta chains from one sample sequenced in a study of T cell changes during pregnancy in multiple sclerosis. Sequencing used immunoSEQ multiplex PCR; TCRdb keeps in-frame clones, though not all of them. Of more than 35,000 clones in the sample, approximately 91% are singletons; the top ten hold about 9.8%. The specimen was CD8+ T cells from peripheral blood mononuclear cells, collected after pregnancy. The receptors shown here come from a female donor with multiple sclerosis, enrolled in a pregnancy study.

The genes are TRBV27 and TRBJ1-2; 9 bases are a match to TRBD1. There are 15 residues in the CDR3. The germline CDR1 and CDR2 sequences are MNHEY and SMNVEV (reference sequence). With 6 bases clipped from V and 2 bases from J, the junction kept 7 bases outside the gene matches. DNA for the CDR3: TGTGCCAGCAGCCGGGACAGGGTACTGAACTATGGCTACACCTTC. Amino acids: CASSRDRVLNYGYTF.

This sequence joins TRBV7-9 and TRBJ2-1; D remains ambiguous. CDR1 and CDR2 from the germline V gene are SEHNR and FQNEAQ (reference sequence). V was cut by 0 bases and J by 4 bases, with 4 bases left in between. CDR3 length: 13 residues. Written as DNA, the CDR3 is TGTGCCAGCAGCTTAGCGCGGTACAATGAGCAGTTCTTC. It codes for CASSLARYNEQFF.

This chain joins TRBV27 and TRBJ1-2, with D uncertain. CDR3 size: 13 residues. V was cut by 2 bases and J by 0 bases, with 4 bases left in between. Germline V gene lookup returns CDR1 MNHEY and CDR2 SMNVEV (reference sequence). Here the CDR3 reads CASSLRANYGYTF. The CDR3 coding sequence is TGTGCCAGCAGTTTACGAGCTAACTATGGCTACACCTTC.

The chain carries TRBV7-3 and TRBJ1-2; 12 positions agree with TRBD1. Per germline, CDR1 SGHTA and CDR2 FQGTGA. This CDR3 spans 21 amino acids. The V and J ends lost 6 bases and 6 bases, in that order; junction bases with no gene match: 26. CDR3 residues: CASRSATDPGQGASALDGYTF. The CDR3 bases are TGTGCCAGCAGATCAGCGACCGACCCGGGACAGGGGGCGTCTGCCCTCGATGGCTACACCTTC.

The rearrangement uses TRBV6-6 and TRBJ1-1; a possible D gene is TRBD1 (6 bases). The CDR3 runs to 15 residues. Germline lookup yields CDR1 MNHNY and CDR2 SVGAGI (reference sequence). V lost 10 bases and J lost 0, with 18 bases in between. The CDR3 here is CATTVGGQVNTEAFF. CDR3 in DNA: TGTGCCACCACCGTCGGGGGGCAGGTGAACACTGAAGCTTTCTTT.

This clone is a singleton in its sample. The chain is built from TRBV15 and TRBJ2-5; TRBD2 matches at 16 bases. This CDR3 is 18 amino acids long. V lost 5 bases to trimming and J lost 5 bases; unmatched junction nucleotides: 11. In germline, CDR1 is LNHNV, CDR2 YYDKDF (reference sequence). This CDR3 is CATSGGLAGGPELETQYF. The DNA for the CDR3 is TGTGCCACCAGCGGGGGACTAGCGGGGGGGCCGGAGTTGGAGACCCAGTACTTC. Supplemented by reference TRBV15 and TRBJ2-5, the full variable domain reads DAMVIQNPRYQVTQFGKPVTLSCSQTLNHNVMYWYQQKSSQAPKLLFHYYDKDFNNEADTPDNFQSRRPNTSFCFLDIRSPGLGDTAMYLCATSGGLAGGPELETQYFGPGTRLLVL.

V usage is TRBV25-1 and J usage is TRBJ2-7; 10 bases agree with TRBD1. This CDR3 is 13 amino acids long. From germline, CDR1 is MGHDK and CDR2 SYGVNS. The junction had 6 bases not matched to a gene; V was cut back by 6 bases and J by 7 bases. As DNA, the CDR3 is TGTGCCAGCAGAGGGACAGGGGTAGGAGAGCAGTACTTC. Residues: CASRGTGVGEQYF.

The V gene is TRBV27, the J gene TRBJ2-1; TRBD2 agrees at 12 bases. CDR1 MNHEY and CDR2 SMNVEV come from the germline V gene (reference sequence). The CDR3 contains 17 residues. The V gene end was trimmed by 3 bases and the J gene end by 1 base; junction bases not matched to a gene: 4. The CDR3 DNA reads as TGTGCCAGCAGTTTGGGGACTAGCGGGCCTTCCTACAATGAGCAGTTCTTC. It specifies CASSLGTSGPSYNEQFF.

This chain uses TRBV9 with TRBJ1-4, with 8 bases that match TRBD1. V lost 0 bases to trimming and J lost 8 bases; unmatched junction nucleotides: 6. The CDR3 sequence is 15 residues long. The germline CDR1 and CDR2 sequences are SGDLS and YYNGEE. CDR3 loop: CASSVADRAGEKLFF. The CDR3 region has the DNA TGTGCCAGCAGCGTAGCGGACAGGGCTGGGGAAAAACTGTTTTTT.

This rearrangement joins TRBV4-2 to TRBJ2-7, with TRBD2 matching 14 bases. The CDR3 is 15 amino acids. The germline V gene has CDR1 LGHNA and CDR2 YNFKEQ. V was pared by 6 bases and J by 0 bases, with 1 base of the junction left unmatched. The CDR3 sequence: CASRGLAGASYEQYF. In nucleotides, the CDR3 is TGTGCCAGCAGGGGACTAGCGGGAGCCTCCTACGAGCAGTACTTC.

This chain joins TRBV6-5 and TRBJ2-3; the match to TRBD2 covers 8 bases. The CDR3 has 16 residues. V trimming: 3 bases; J trimming: 2 bases; junction bases outside the gene matches: 7. Germline CDR1 is MNHEY and CDR2 is SVGAGI. The CDR3 loop reads CASSYFTGGPTDTQYF. Written as DNA, the CDR3 is TGTGCCAGCAGTTATTTTACGGGGGGGCCCACAGATACGCAGTATTTT.

The DNA for the CDR3 is TGTGCCAGCAGTGAAAGGGCGCAGGGAACCTACAATGAGCAGTTCTTC. Translation gives CASSERAQGTYNEQFF. J is TRBJ2-1 and V is TRBV6-1; D might be TRBD1 (5 bases). The CDR3 is 16 amino acids. Germline V CDR1 and CDR2: MNHNS, SASEGT. V was clipped by 2 bases and J by 2 bases, with 13 bases between them.

The V call is TRBV7-9, the J call TRBJ2-2; 7 bases are shared with TRBD1. The V gene's germline CDR1 is SEHNR and CDR2 FQNEAQ (reference sequence). The CDR3 has 14 residues. J gave up 4 bases and V 4 bases, and 3 bases lay outside the gene matches. CDR3 in DNA: TGTGCCAGCAGCTCGAGACAGGGCACCGGGGAGCTGTTTTTT. It specifies CASSSRQGTGELFF.

The CDR3 nucleotides are TGTGCCAGCAGCGAGGACAGCTGGAACACTGAAGCTTTCTTT. Encoded protein: CASSEDSWNTEAFF. V and J are TRBV7-9 and TRBJ1-1, with a weak D call TRBD1 (6 bases). The CDR3 sequence is 14 residues long. V lost 5 bases, J lost 1 base, and 11 bases lay in between. Per the germline V gene, CDR1 is SEHNR and CDR2 is FQNEAQ (reference sequence).

The chain uses TRBV29-1 and TRBJ1-1, with 10 nucleotides matching TRBD1. The CDR3 covers 15 residues. V lost 1 base and J lost 2; bases outside the gene matches: 4. CDR1 SQVTM and CDR2 ANQGSEA come from the germline V gene. The CDR3 sequence: CSVEARQGANTEAFF. The CDR3, as DNA: TGCAGCGTTGAAGCCCGACAGGGGGCTAACACTGAAGCTTTCTTT.

This chain links TRBV11-3 with TRBJ2-7, with D maybe TRBD1 (5 bases). Between the trimmed V and J ends, which lost 3 bases and 3 bases, there was a span of 12 bases. The CDR3 is 14 residues long. Germline CDR1 and CDR2: SGHNT and YENEEA. In DNA, the CDR3 is TGTGCCAGCAGCTTGAGACAGAAGGGCTACGAGCAGTACTTC. Protein: CASSLRQKGYEQYF.

Here the CDR3 DNA reads TGCAGCGTTGAACTTCGCGGTGAGCAGTTCTTC. This gives the protein CSVELRGEQFF. V usage is TRBV29-1 and J usage is TRBJ2-1; D not certain. CDR1 is SQVTM and CDR2 is ANQGSEA in the germline V gene. CDR3 length: 11 amino acids. The V gene lost 2 bases and the J gene lost 9 bases, with 8 bases spanning the gap.

The CDR3 here is CASSELGGQGGQTQYF. The CDR3 DNA sequence: TGCGCCAGCAGTGAACTTGGTGGCCAGGGGGGTCAGACCCAGTACTTC. The rearrangement links TRBV10-2 to TRBJ2-5; weak D call: TRBD1 (7 bases). This CDR3 spans 16 amino acids. Per the germline V gene, CDR1 is WSHSY and CDR2 is SAAADI. V was shortened by 3 bases and J by 6 bases, with 20 bases between the two germline ends.

CDR3 nucleotide sequence: TGTGCCAGCAGCTTAGGGGCTAGCGGATTCAAGAAGAATGAGCAGTTCTTC. It yields the protein CASSLGASGFKKNEQFF. The chain links TRBV13 to TRBJ2-1; 7 nucleotides line up with TRBD2. The CDR3 is 17 residues long. Per germline, CDR1 PRHDT and CDR2 FYEKMQ (reference sequence). Trimming took 0 bases from V and 7 from J; bases not matched to a gene: 12.

This chain links TRBV28 with TRBJ2-1; TRBD2 aligns across 13 bases. Germline loops: CDR1 MDHEN, CDR2 SYDVKM. The CDR3 covers 16 residues. V dropped 5 bases and J dropped 9; count of bases not matched to a gene: 10. CDR3 bases: TGTGCCAGCAGTAAACGCGGACTAGCGGGAGTAGGTGAGCAGTTCTTC. Its protein is CASSKRGLAGVGEQFF.

V and J are TRBV6-1 and TRBJ1-1; 7 bases match TRBD1. Per the germline V gene, CDR1 is MNHNS and CDR2 is SASEGT. The CDR3 runs to 13 residues. Germline trimming cut 10 bases from V and 0 bases from J; bases unmatched to any gene: 5. The CDR3 nucleotides read TGTGCCATCGCGGGACAGTTGAACACTGAAGCTTTCTTT. Translating it yields CAIAGQLNTEAFF.